This T cell receptor (beta chain) was obtained from a study of OX40 agonist ivuxolimab in advanced cancers. The CDR3 runs to 13 residues. V was pared by 7 bases and J by 0 bases, with 9 bases between. Germline-derived CDR1 and CDR2 are SNHLY and FYNNEI. The data were produced by immunoSEQ multiplex PCR, yet TCRdb's version contains in-frame clones alone and is incomplete. The sample lists approximately 82,000 clones; over 85% were seen once. Findings of the study overall: Clonal expansion was seen in CD4+ and CD8+ blood T cells by week 6 at 0.1 to 3.0 mg/kg. Relative to CD4+, CD8+ T cells held more expanded clones on average.

Regarding this clone: Its antigen is not known.

The sequences come from CD4+ or CD8+ T cells sorted from blood, collected in a trial of the OX40 agonist ivuxolimab. The rearrangement uses TRBV2 and TRBJ1-1; D not resolved. This TCR was recovered from an adult with an advanced solid tumor such as melanoma, head and neck, liver or kidney cancer. The DNA for the CDR3 is TGTGCCAGCATTAGGACTGTGAACACTGAAGCTTTCTTT. Its translation is CASIRTVNTEAFF.